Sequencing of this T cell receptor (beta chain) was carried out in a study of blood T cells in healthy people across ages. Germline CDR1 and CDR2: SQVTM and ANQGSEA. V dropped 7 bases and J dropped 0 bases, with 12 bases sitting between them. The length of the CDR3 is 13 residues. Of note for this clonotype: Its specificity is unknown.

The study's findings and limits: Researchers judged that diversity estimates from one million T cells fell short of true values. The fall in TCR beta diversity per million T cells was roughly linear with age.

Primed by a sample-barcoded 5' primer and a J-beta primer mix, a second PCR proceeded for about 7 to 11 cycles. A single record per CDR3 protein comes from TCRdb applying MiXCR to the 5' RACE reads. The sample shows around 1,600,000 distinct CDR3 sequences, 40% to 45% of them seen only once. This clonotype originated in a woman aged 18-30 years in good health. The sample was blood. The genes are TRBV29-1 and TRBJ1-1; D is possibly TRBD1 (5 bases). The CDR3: CSAGTSLNTEAFF. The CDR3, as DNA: TGCAGCGCTGGGACGAGTTTGAACACTGAAGCTTTCTTT.